These 18 T cell receptor beta chains originate from one sample sequenced in a study of blood T cells in healthy people across ages. Next came a second PCR, run for about 6 to 12 cycles, which used a sample-barcoded 5' primer along with a J-beta primer mix. From the 5' RACE reads, TCRdb called clonotypes with MiXCR, one entry per CDR3 protein. The sample shows just over 1 million distinct CDR3 sequences, under 55% of them seen only once. Material: blood. These receptor sequences come from a woman aged 55-70 years in good health.

The genes are TRBV29-1 and TRBJ2-7; TRBD1 aligns across 8 bases. The CDR3 covers 12 residues. The junction had 1 base not matched to a gene; V was cut back by 3 bases and J by 3 bases. Germline loops: CDR1 SQVTM, CDR2 ANQGSEA. In DNA, the CDR3 is TGCAGCGTTGACGGGACAGGCTACGAGCAGTACTTC. Its protein is CSVDGTGYEQYF.

This chain connects TRBV7-9 to TRBJ2-4, with 16 bases aligning to TRBD2. The CDR3 consists of 19 residues. CDR1 is SEHNR, CDR2 FQNEAQ, per germline (reference sequence). Unmatched junction bases numbered 16, after V lost 1 base and J lost 13 bases. CDR3 amino acids: CASSLGIMGLAGGNNEQYF. In nucleotides, the CDR3 is TGTGCCAGCAGCTTAGGTATTATGGGACTAGCGGGAGGGAACAATGAGCAGTACTTC.

A few counts support this clonotype. The chain joins TRBV27 to TRBJ1-6; maybe TRBD1 (6 bases). V lost 10 bases, J lost 6 bases, and 13 bases lay in between. This CDR3 is 13 amino acids long. Per germline, CDR1 MNHEY and CDR2 SMNVEV (reference sequence). CDR3 sequence reads: CATSRTVNSPLHF. CDR3 bases: TGTGCCACCTCTCGGACAGTTAATTCACCCCTCCACTTT.

This clonotype was observed a handful of times. The V gene is TRBV5-1, the J gene TRBJ2-5; TRBD2 might be the D (6 bases). The V end was cut by 4 bases, the J end by 0 bases, with 22 bases between. Per the germline V gene, CDR1 is SGHRS and CDR2 is YFSETQ. This CDR3 has 18 amino acids. The CDR3 loop is CASSPFGAGFGYQETQYF. The CDR3 DNA reads as TGCGCCAGCAGCCCATTTGGGGCGGGATTTGGGTACCAAGAGACCCAGTACTTC.

This chain joins TRBV27 and TRBJ2-1; D not certain. The CDR3 has 13 residues. Trimming pared 5 bases from V and 7 bases from J, leaving 12 bases between. Germline CDR1 MNHEY, CDR2 SMNVEV (reference sequence). DNA of the CDR3: TGTGCCAGCAGTCCGGACCCCTTGAATGAGCAGTTCTTC. Protein: CASSPDPLNEQFF.

This chain uses TRBV9 with TRBJ2-3; D may match TRBD1 or TRBD2 (6 bases each). The CDR3 is made up of 13 amino acids. Germline lookup yields CDR1 SGDLS and CDR2 YYNGEE. Trimming left V 2 bases short and J 7 bases short, with 11 bases between. CDR3 protein: CASSVGGTNTQYF. The CDR3 nucleotides are TGTGCCAGCAGCGTTGGGGGGACAAATACGCAGTATTTT.

The chain recombines TRBV12-3 or TRBV12-4 with TRBJ1-5; perhaps TRBD1 as D (5 bases). The CDR3 has 15 residues. V was cut by 2 bases and J by 6 bases, with 14 bases left in between. The CDR3 region is CASSLRAGRGQPQHF. CDR3 bases: TGTGCCAGCAGTTTAAGGGCAGGGCGGGGTCAGCCCCAGCATTTT.

The chain is built from TRBV25-1 and TRBJ2-7, with unresolved D. The CDR3 sequence is 15 residues long. V was shortened by 3 bases and J by 0 bases, with 12 bases between the two germline ends. CDR1 and CDR2 from the germline V gene are MGHDK and SYGVNS. The CDR3 DNA sequence: TGTGCCAGCAGTGATATTCGACGGAGCTCCTACGAGCAGTACTTC. Translated: CASSDIRRSSYEQYF.

This clonotype was detected many times. J is TRBJ2-3 and V is TRBV9, with D hard to call. The CDR3 runs 15 residues. V was trimmed by 4 bases and J by 0 bases, leaving 12 bases between them. Germline loops: CDR1 SGDLS, CDR2 YYNGEE. CDR3 coding DNA: TGTGCCAGCAGCCCACAGACCTCTAGCACAGATACGCAGTATTTT. Protein: CASSPQTSSTDTQYF.

Of note for this clonotype: At one of its ends the junction is not consistent with the germline gene, which may arise from a read error. This sequence joins TRBV5-1 and TRBJ2-5, with 8 bases that match TRBD1. The last part of the DNA fits TRBJ2-7 better; the J call may be wrong. CDR3 length: 15 residues. Per germline, CDR1 SGHRS and CDR2 YFSETQ. CDR3 coding DNA: TGCGTCAGCAGCTCCGACCCGGACAGGGAATACGAGCAGTACTTC. Its protein is CVSSSDPDREYEQYF.

This clonotype has more than one count but fewer than ten. The chain couples TRBV20-1 to TRBJ2-1; 9 positions match TRBD2. V trimming: 5 bases; J trimming: 7 bases; junction bases outside the gene matches: 6. The CDR3 has 13 residues. Germline V gene lookup returns CDR1 DFQATT and CDR2 SNEGSKA (reference sequence). CDR3 sequence reads: CSAVAGVMNEQFF. CDR3 nucleotides: TGCAGTGCTGTAGCGGGAGTAATGAATGAGCAGTTCTTC.

This clonotype appeared a few times. V is TRBV11-2 and J is TRBJ2-3; 12 bases line up with TRBD1. CDR3 size: 17 residues. CDR1 and CDR2 (germline): SGHAT, FQNNGV. V lost 5 bases to trimming and J lost 1 base; unmatched junction nucleotides: 7. CDR3 in amino acids: CASSVGTGGWGTDTQYF. The CDR3 DNA reads as TGTGCCAGCAGCGTCGGGACAGGGGGCTGGGGCACAGATACGCAGTATTTT. The whole variable domain, remainder taken from reference TRBV11-2 and TRBJ2-3, is EAGVAQSPRYKIIEKRQSVAFWCNPISGHATLYWYQQILGQGPKLLIQFQNNGVVDDSQLPKDRFSAERLKGVDSTLKIQPAKLEDSAVYLCASSVGTGGWGTDTQYFGPGTRLTVL.

This CDR3 is CASSYSMDRGNEQYF. CDR3 DNA: TGTGCCAGCAGTTACTCGATGGACAGGGGAAACGAGCAGTACTTC. The V gene is TRBV6-6, the J gene TRBJ2-7, with TRBD1 identical over 9 bases. Germline CDR1 is MNHNY and CDR2 is SVGAGI (reference sequence). V lost 0 bases, J lost 5 bases, and 5 bases stayed unmatched. This CDR3 is 15 amino acids long.

This clonotype appeared a few times. The CDR3 region has the DNA TGTGCCAGCAGTCTATTTCGATACGCCGAGCAGTACTTC. Encoded protein: CASSLFRYAEQYF. This chain uses TRBV27 with TRBJ2-5, with no clear D. The end of the DNA is better explained by TRBJ2-7, so the J call may be wrong. The CDR3 is made up of 13 amino acids. Germline CDR1 MNHEY, CDR2 SMNVEV (reference sequence).

In regard to this clonotype: A much larger clone is a single base away; this may be a read error. The chain employs TRBV7-2 and TRBJ2-4; 11 positions agree with TRBD2. Unmatched junction bases numbered 17, after V lost 5 bases and J lost 8 bases. Looked up from germline, CDR1 is SGHTA and CDR2 is FQGNSA. The CDR3 covers 18 residues. CDR3 in amino acids: CASSLRLAGSTRFDIQYF. In DNA form, the CDR3 reads TGTGCCAGCAGCCTAAGACTAGCGGGATCCACCAGGTTTGACATTCAGTACTTC.

The chain recombines TRBV20-1 with TRBJ2-1; no clear D gene. This CDR3 region has 14 residues. The V end was cut by 2 bases, the J end by 0 bases, with 8 bases between. CDR1 and CDR2 from the germline V gene are DFQATT and SNEGSKA (reference sequence). CDR3 sequence (DNA): TGCAGTGCTAGAAAGCTGAGCTCCTACAATGAGCAGTTCTTC. This translates into CSARKLSSYNEQFF.

The chain is built from TRBV5-1 and TRBJ2-1; 7 bases fit TRBD2. The CDR3 is made up of 15 amino acids. With V trimmed by 6 bases and J by 7 bases, 13 bases remained unmatched. Per the germline V gene, CDR1 is SGHRS and CDR2 is YFSETQ. CDR3 DNA: TGCGCCAGCATGGTAAGGGAGGGCCCGGGGAATGAGCAGTTCTTC. This codes for CASMVREGPGNEQFF.

The rearrangement links TRBV11-1 to TRBJ1-4; D is unclear. Trimming took 5 bases from V and 2 from J, leaving 12 bases between them. Germline V lookup: CDR1 SGHAT, CDR2 FQDESV (reference sequence). This CDR3 spans 15 amino acids. Written as DNA, the CDR3 is TGTGCCAGCAGCCCCCGGACGAGGACTAATGAAAAACTGTTTTTT. Residues: CASSPRTRTNEKLFF. The full variable domain, completed using reference TRBV11-1 and TRBJ1-4, is EAEVAQSPRYKITEKSQAVAFWCDPISGHATLYWYRQILGQGPELLVQFQDESVVDDSQLPKDRFSAERLKGVDSTLKIQPAELGDSAMYLCASSPRTRTNEKLFFGSGTQLSVL.